This TCR beta chain is from a study of cytomegalovirus exposure and HLA in healthy donors. A note on this clone: The target antigen is unknown.

The primer mix had 60 Vbeta and 13 Jbeta primers. The table came from immunoSEQ multiplex PCR; TCRdb's copy has only in-frame clones and leaves some out. The sample carries about 120,000 clones, 60% to 85% recorded once. Study-level findings and limits: Several of the most significant clusters appeared linked to common viral pathogens, based on a later analysis. The listing of 150 to 200 TCR beta chains classed them as cytomegalovirus-associated. Sequencing likely caused a cluster of highly shared sequence variants. Differences between HLA loci emerged in a later analysis of TCR association rates, with DRB1 most and HLA-C fewest.

Germline values: CDR1 PRHDT, CDR2 FYEKMQ (reference sequence). CDR3 length: 16 residues. V lost 6 bases and J lost 6; bases outside the gene matches: 13. The receptor's source is a woman aged 18-35 years in good health and CMV-seronegative. The chain joins TRBV13 to TRBJ2-3; TRBD2 matches 9 bases. The sample consisted of PBMCs. CDR3 sequence (DNA): TGTGCCAGCAGTTTCGGGCGGGGGGGTATATTCGATACGCAGTATTTT. Protein: CASSFGRGGIFDTQYF.